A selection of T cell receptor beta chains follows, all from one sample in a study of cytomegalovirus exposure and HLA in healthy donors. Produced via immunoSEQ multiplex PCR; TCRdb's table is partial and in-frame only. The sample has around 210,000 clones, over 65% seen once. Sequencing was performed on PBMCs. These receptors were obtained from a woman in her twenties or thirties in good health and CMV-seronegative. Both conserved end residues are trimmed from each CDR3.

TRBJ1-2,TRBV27,ASSLNGDPGRGYT
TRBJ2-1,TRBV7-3,ASSLGLASYNEQF
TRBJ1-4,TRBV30,AWREQGGNEKLF
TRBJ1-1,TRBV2,ASSDEAGRGAF
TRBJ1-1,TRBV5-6,ASSSGTGWQAF
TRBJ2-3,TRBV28,ASSSPLGADTQY
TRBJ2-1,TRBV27,ASSLAGGRPYNEQF
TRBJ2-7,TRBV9,ASSGGQGDEQY
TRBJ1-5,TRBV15,ATSRETGPSNQPQH
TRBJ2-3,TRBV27,ASGSGADTQY
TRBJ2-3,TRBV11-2,ASSLVTGLAGDTQY
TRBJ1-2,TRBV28,ASSPIGTDYYGYT
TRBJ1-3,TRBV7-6,ASSLAGVRNTIY
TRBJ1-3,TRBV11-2,ASSLTGPPGNTIY
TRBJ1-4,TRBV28,ASSIHQPDRGPENEKLF
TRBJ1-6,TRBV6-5,ASSYSAQGDSPLH
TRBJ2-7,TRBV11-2,ASRVDRAGTSEQY
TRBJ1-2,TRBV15,ATSKDRPGPQGYT
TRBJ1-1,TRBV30,AWATGAGWTEAF
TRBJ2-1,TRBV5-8,ASSLLTSYNEQF
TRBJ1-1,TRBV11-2,ASSLALNTEAF
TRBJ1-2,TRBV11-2,ASSLGNRGGNYGYT
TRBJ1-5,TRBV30,AWGRRGGNQPQH
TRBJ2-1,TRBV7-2,ASRWDSSYNEQF
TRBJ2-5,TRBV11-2,ASSLEYFARTQY
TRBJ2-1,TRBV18,ASSPLNRTSTSGSVI
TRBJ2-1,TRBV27,ASSFKGGIDEQF
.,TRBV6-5,ASSYDLAGGNEQY
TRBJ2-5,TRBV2,ASSERPRPGETQY
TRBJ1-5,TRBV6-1,ASSFGSAQPQH
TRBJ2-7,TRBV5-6,ASSPGGGIWSYEQY
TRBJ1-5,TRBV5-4,ASSLGGRDQPQH
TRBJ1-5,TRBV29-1,SVARGRGQPQH
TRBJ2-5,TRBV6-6,ASSSGMGRETQY
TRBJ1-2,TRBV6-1,ASSEGPDRGFGYT
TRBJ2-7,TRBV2,ASSEQGSSYEQY
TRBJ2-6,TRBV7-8,ASSLTGTGANVLT
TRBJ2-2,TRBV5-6,ASSLWGGTGELF
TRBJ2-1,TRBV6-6,ASSPPRELYEQF
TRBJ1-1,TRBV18,ASSLQGVSEAF
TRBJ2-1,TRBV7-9,ASSLAIQLAGYNEQF
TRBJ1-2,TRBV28,ASSPGTGGWYGYT
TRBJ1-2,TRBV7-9,ASSLGRTNGYGYT
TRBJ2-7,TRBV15,ATSRLSTGAYEQY
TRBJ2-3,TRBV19,ASRGLAGGPDTQY
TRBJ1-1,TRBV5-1,ASSLEYTGTEAF
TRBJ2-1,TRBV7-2,ASSFTGGEQF
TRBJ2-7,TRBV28,ASSLSLSTGTYEQY
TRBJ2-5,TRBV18,ASSRGPLARETQY
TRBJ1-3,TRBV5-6,ASSFTGGIGNTIY
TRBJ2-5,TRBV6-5,ASSYRDTQETQY
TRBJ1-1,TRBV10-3,ASRTLNTEAF
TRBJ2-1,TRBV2,ASSLGIYNEQF
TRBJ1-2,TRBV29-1,SALKAGPFYGYT
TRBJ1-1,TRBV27,ASSLVGGAEAF
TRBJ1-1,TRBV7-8,ASTPPERREWNTEAF
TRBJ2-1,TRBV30,AGDRGLGYNEQF
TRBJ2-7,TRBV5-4,ASSSGTVTYEQY
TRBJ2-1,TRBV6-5,ASSVILGGNEQF